This is a list of T cell receptor beta chains from one sample in a study of blood T cell repertoires in COVID-19. Some clones are missing from TCRdb's copy, which holds only in-frame ones; the method was immunoSEQ multiplex PCR. The sample lists a few hundred thousand clones, about 91% occurring once. Sample: peripheral blood. These receptors were collected from a woman aged 55-75 years with acute or convalescent COVID-19. Each CDR3 is given without its conserved first and last residue. D genes are given only for firm matches.

v_call | cdr3_length | d_call | cdr3_aa
TRBV2 | 14 | TRBD2 | ASSERLAGFYNEQF
TRBV9 | 13 | - | ASSVVAVDTDTQY
TRBV27 | 14 | - | ASLSLLGGVNYGYT
TRBV7-8 | 12 | - | ASSPREGNTEAF
TRBV6-2/TRBV6-3 | 10 | - | ASSKQGYEQY
TRBV20-1 | 9 | TRBD1 | SARTGDEQY
TRBV6-5 | 13 | TRBD1 | ASTRQGAVTGELF
TRBV27 | 14 | TRBD1 | ASSILGQGVPYGYT
TRBV7-2 | 10 | - | ASSQGYYGYT
TRBV28 | 14 | TRBD1 | ASSLFTGDLTDTQY
TRBV9 | 15 | TRBD2 | ASSQGLAGGPGETQY
TRBV7-9 | 12 | - | ASSFSQATYEQY
TRBV28 | 10 | - | ASSLLGNTIY
TRBV29-1 | 10 | - | SVDRGGGEAF
TRBV23-1 | 14 | - | ASSRVAREFNNEQF
TRBV2 | 16 | TRBD1 | ASSDRRRGRGTNEKLF
TRBV15 | 13 | TRBD1 | ATSRSGQSSYEQY
TRBV12-5 | 13 | TRBD1 | ASGPGQGDYNEQF
TRBV28 | 12 | - | ASTVQLRNSPLH
TRBV18 | 11 | TRBD1 | ASSPTQGYEQY
TRBV19 | 14 | TRBD2 | ASSLRPREGAYEQY
TRBV29-1 | 11 | - | SVDAGHNEKLF
TRBV7-9 | 13 | - | ASSLVVGQDYGYT
TRBV19 | 12 | TRBD1 | ASSSEQGAYGYT
TRBV5-6 | 14 | TRBD1 | ASSTPTGSYYNEQF
TRBV27 | 13 | - | ASSLRGYSNQPQH
TRBV5-1 | 12 | TRBD1 | ASSLGQGDQPQH
TRBV21-1 | 13 | - | AEGADSSGANVLT
TRBV19 | 12 | - | ASRPGDGGTEAF
TRBV27 | 13 | - | ASSTPLGGLNEQF
TRBV20-1 | 12 | TRBD1 | SASRRQGGTEAF
TRBV28 | 12 | TRBD1 | ASSTQQGNYGYT
TRBV28 | 12 | - | ACGRGARNGELF
TRBV3-1/TRBV3-2 | 11 | TRBD1 | ASTRQGTDIQY
TRBV7-9 | 10 | - | ASSLAGQEAF
TRBV28 | 10 | - | ASRSSLEGYT
TRBV4-2 | 16 | TRBD1 | ASSLGGQGVPSNYGYT
TRBV27 | 12 | TRBD2 | ASRKTSPSTTQY
TRBV28 | 13 | TRBD1 | ASRTGQVTSYEQY
TRBV6-6 | 10 | - | ASSDRSYEQY
TRBV5-4 | 12 | TRBD1 | ASSRQGADTEAF
TRBV27 | 11 | - | ASSPGVWYGYT
TRBV6-5 | 13 | TRBD2 | ASRLERGMPGTQY
TRBV5-4 | 13 | TRBD1 | ASSIHFDRVYGYT
TRBV6-5 | 12 | TRBD2 | ASGLAGVHSGQF
TRBV19 | 18 | TRBD1 | ASSIDFAGTGRRSNSPLH
TRBV19 | 10 | - | ASSIERRGLY
TRBV5-1 | 11 | - | ASSFISSEEQY